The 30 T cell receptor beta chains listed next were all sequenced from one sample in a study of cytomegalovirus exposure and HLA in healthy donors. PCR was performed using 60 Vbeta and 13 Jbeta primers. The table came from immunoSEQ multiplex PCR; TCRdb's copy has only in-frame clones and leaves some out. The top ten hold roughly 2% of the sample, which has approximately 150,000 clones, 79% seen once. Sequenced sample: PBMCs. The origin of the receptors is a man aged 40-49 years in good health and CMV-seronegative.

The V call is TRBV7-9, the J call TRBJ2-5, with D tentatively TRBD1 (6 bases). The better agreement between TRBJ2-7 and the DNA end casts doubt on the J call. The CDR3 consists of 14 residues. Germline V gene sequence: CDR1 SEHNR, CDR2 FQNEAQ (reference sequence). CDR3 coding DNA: TGTGCCAGCAGCTTAGCGGGACACAACTACGAGCAGTACTTC. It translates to CASSLAGHNYEQYF.

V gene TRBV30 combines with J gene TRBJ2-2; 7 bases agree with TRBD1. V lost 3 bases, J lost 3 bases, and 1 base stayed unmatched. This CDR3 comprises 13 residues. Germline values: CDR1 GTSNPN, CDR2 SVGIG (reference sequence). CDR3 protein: CAWRQGHTGELFF. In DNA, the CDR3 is TGTGCCTGGAGACAGGGGCACACCGGGGAGCTGTTTTTT.

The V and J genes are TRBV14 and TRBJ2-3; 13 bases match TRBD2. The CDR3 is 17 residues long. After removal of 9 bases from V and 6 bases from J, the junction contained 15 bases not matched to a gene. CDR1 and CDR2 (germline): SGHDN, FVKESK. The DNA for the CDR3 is TGTGCCAGTACTCCTGAGATCGGACTAGCGGGAGCGGATACGCAGTATTTT. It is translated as CASTPEIGLAGADTQYF. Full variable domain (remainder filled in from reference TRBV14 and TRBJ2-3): EAGVTQFPSHSVIEKGQTVTLRCDPISGHDNLYWYRRVMGKEIKFLLHFVKESKQDESGMPNNRFLAERTGGTYSTLKVQPAELEDSGVYFCASTPEIGLAGADTQYFGPGTRLTVL.

The CDR3 coding sequence is TGTGCCAGCAGCTTAGCTGGTAGCGGTGGAGAGACCCAGTACTTC. It specifies CASSLAGSGGETQYF. The rearrangement links TRBV7-2 to TRBJ2-5, with a weak D call TRBD2 (6 bases). Between the trimmed V and J ends, which lost 0 bases and 4 bases, there was a span of 12 bases. The CDR3 loop spans 15 amino acids. Germline lookup yields CDR1 SGHTA and CDR2 FQGNSA. The full variable domain, in which reference TRBV7-2 and TRBJ2-5 provide the parts outside the CDR3, is GAGVSQSPSNKVTEKGKDVELRCDPISGHTALYWYRQSLGQGLEFLIYFQGNSAPDKSGLPSDRFSAERTGGSVSTLTIQRTQQEDSAVYLCASSLAGSGGETQYFGPGTRLLVL.

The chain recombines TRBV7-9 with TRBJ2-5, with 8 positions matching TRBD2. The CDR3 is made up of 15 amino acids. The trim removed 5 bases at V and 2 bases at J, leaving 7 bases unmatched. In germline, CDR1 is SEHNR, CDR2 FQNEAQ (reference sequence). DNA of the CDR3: TGTGCCAGCAGCACCACGGGGGGGCGTCAAGAGACCCAGTACTTC. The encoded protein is CASSTTGGRQETQYF.

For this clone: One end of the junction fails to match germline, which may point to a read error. The CDR3 DNA reads TGTGCCAGCTCACCCACGAGGAACCCTGGGGCCAACGGCCTGACTTTC. Its protein product is CASSPTRNPGANGLTF. The chain is built from TRBV18 and TRBJ2-6, with a possible D match to TRBD1 (5 bases). CDR1 is KGHSH and CDR2 is LQKENI in the germline V gene. CDR3 length: 16 residues.

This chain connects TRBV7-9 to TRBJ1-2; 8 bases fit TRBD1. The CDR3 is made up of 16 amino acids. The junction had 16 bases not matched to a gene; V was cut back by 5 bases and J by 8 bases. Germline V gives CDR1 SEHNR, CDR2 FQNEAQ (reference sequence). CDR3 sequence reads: CASSLGTGARWRGYTF. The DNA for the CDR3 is TGTGCCAGCAGCCTAGGGACAGGAGCCCGGTGGCGGGGCTACACCTTC.

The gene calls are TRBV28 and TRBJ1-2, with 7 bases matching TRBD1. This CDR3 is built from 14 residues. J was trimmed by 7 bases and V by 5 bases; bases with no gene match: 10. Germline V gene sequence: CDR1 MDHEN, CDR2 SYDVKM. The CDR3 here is CASSADRAPFGYTF. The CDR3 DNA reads TGTGCCAGCAGTGCCGACAGGGCGCCATTTGGCTACACCTTC.

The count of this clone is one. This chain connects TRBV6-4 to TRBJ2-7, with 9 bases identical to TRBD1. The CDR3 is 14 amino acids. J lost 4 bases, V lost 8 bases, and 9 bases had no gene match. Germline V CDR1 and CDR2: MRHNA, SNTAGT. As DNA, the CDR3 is TGTGCCAGCGCCCCCGGGACAGGGAGTTACGAGCAGTACTTC. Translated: CASAPGTGSYEQYF.

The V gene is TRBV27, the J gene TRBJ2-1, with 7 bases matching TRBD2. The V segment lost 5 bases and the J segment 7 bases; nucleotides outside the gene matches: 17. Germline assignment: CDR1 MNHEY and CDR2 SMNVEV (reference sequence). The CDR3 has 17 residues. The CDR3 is CASSLTGTMGYLNEQFF. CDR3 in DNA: TGTGCCAGCAGTCTCACCGGGACTATGGGCTACCTGAATGAGCAGTTCTTC.

As DNA, the CDR3 is TGTGCCAGCAGCCAAGTTGAAGGACGGGGTATAGATACGCAGTATTTT. This encodes CASSQVEGRGIDTQYF. The chain uses TRBV14 and TRBJ2-3; the D gene is possibly TRBD2 (5 bases). Germline loops: CDR1 SGHDN, CDR2 FVKESK. With 1 base removed from V and 5 bases from J, the gap between germline ends came to 16 bases. The CDR3 loop spans 16 amino acids. Full variable domain (outside the CDR3, taken from reference TRBV14 and TRBJ2-3): EAGVTQFPSHSVIEKGQTVTLRCDPISGHDNLYWYRRVMGKEIKFLLHFVKESKQDESGMPNNRFLAERTGGTYSTLKVQPAELEDSGVYFCASSQVEGRGIDTQYFGPGTRLTVL.

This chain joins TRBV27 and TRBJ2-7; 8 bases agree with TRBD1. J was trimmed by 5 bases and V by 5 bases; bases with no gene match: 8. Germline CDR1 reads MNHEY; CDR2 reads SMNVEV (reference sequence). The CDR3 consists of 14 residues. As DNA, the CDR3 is TGTGCCAGCAGTCAGGACAGGGCTCAGAACGAGCAGTACTTC. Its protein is CASSQDRAQNEQYF.

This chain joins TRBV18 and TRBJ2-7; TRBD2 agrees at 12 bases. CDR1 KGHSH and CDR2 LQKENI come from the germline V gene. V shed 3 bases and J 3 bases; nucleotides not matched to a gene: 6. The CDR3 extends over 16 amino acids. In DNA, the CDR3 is TGTGCCAGCTCACCCTCGCTAGCGGGAGGGGGCTACGAGCAGTACTTC. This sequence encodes CASSPSLAGGGYEQYF.

DNA for the CDR3: TGTGCCAGCAGCCAGGACAGGGTGAACACTGAAGCTTTCTTT. This codes for CASSQDRVNTEAFF. The chain joins TRBV7-2 to TRBJ1-1, with 8 bases aligning to TRBD1. The CDR3 consists of 14 residues. V shed 5 bases and J 0 bases; nucleotides not matched to a gene: 2. Germline values: CDR1 SGHTA, CDR2 FQGNSA. Variable domain in full (rest from reference TRBV7-2 and TRBJ1-1): GAGVSQSPSNKVTEKGKDVELRCDPISGHTALYWYRQSLGQGLEFLIYFQGNSAPDKSGLPSDRFSAERTGGSVSTLTIQRTQQEDSAVYLCASSQDRVNTEAFFGQGTRLTVV.

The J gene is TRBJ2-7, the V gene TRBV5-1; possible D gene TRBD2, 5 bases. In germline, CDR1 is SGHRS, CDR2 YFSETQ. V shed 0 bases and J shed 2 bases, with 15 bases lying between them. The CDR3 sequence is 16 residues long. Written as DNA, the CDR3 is TGCGCCAGCAGCTTGGCGGGGTCAGAAATTACCTACGAGCAGTACTTC. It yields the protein CASSLAGSEITYEQYF.

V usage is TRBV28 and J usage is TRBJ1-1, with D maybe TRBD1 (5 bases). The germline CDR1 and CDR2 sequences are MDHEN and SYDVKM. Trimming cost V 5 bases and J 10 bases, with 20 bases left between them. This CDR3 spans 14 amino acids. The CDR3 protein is CASSDPGSGGVAFF. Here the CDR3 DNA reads TGTGCCAGCAGTGACCCCGGATCCGGAGGGGTAGCTTTCTTT.

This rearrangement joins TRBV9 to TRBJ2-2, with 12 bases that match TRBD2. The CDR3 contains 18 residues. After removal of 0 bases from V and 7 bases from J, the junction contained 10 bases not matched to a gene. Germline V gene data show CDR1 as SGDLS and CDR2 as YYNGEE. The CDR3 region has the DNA TGTGCCAGCAGCGTAGCGGCTAGCGGGAGGGCCTCAATCGGGGAGCTGTTTTTT. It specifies CASSVAASGRASIGELFF.

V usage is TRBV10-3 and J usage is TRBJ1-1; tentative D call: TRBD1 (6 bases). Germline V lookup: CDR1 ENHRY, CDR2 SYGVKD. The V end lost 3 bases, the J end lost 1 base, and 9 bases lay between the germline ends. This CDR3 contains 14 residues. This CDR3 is CAISEGQKNTEAFF. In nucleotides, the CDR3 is TGTGCCATCAGTGAAGGACAGAAGAACACTGAAGCTTTCTTT.

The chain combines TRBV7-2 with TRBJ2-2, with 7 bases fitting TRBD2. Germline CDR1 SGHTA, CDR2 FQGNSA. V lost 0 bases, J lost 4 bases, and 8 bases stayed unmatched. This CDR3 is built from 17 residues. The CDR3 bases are TGTGCCAGCAGCTTAGCGGGGCTAGCGGCGATCACCGGGGAGCTGTTTTTT. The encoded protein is CASSLAGLAAITGELFF.

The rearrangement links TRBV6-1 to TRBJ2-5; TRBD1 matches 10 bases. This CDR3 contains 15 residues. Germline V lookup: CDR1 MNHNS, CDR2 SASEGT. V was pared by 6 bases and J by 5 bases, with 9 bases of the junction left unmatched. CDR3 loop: CASSSTGGWRETQYF. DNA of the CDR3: TGTGCCAGCAGCTCGACAGGGGGCTGGCGGGAGACCCAGTACTTC.

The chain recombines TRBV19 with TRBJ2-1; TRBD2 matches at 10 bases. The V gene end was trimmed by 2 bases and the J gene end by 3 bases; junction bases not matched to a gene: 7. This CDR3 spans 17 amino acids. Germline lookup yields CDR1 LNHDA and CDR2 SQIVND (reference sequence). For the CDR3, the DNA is TGTGCCAGTAGTATATTGGCTAGCGGGAGTGTCTACAATGAGCAGTTCTTC. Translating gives CASSILASGSVYNEQFF.

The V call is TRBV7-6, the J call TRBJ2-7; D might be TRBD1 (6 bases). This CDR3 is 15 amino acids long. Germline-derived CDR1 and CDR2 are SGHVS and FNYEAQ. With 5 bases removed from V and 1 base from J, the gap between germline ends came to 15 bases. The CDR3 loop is CASSPVEGGSYEQYF. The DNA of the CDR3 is TGTGCCAGCAGCCCCGTTGAAGGGGGTTCCTACGAGCAGTACTTC.

The DNA of the CDR3 is TGTGCCAGTAGTACGGGTCGAGCGGGGACAGAGACCCAGTACTTC. Encoded protein: CASSTGRAGTETQYF. V gene TRBV19 combines with J gene TRBJ2-5; TRBD2 matches at 7 bases. This CDR3 contains 15 residues. Germline loops: CDR1 LNHDA, CDR2 SQIVND (reference sequence). Trimming cost V 4 bases and J 4 bases; bases outside gene matches: 9.

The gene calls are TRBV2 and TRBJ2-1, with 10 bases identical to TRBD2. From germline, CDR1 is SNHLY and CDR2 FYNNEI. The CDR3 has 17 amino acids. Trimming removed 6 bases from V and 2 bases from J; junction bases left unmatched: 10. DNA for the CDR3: TGTGCCAGCAGGTACAGCCAAGCGGGAGGGCCCTACAATGAGCAGTTCTTC. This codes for CASRYSQAGGPYNEQFF.

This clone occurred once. The CDR3 spells CASSPRDEQFF. The CDR3 DNA reads TGTGCCAGCAGCCCGAGGGATGAGCAGTTCTTC. The V call is TRBV5-7, the J call TRBJ2-1; D possibly corresponds to TRBD2 (5 bases). TRBV5-7 is an open reading frame whose function is uncertain. The CDR3 is 11 amino acids. The V gene lost 4 bases and the J gene lost 8 bases, with 7 bases spanning the gap.

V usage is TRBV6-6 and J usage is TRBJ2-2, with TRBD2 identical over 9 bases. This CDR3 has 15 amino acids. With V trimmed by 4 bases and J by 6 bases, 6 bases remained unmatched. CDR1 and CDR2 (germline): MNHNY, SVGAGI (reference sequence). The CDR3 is CASSSTGTSSGELFF. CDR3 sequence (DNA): TGTGCCAGCAGTTCGACCGGGACTAGCTCCGGGGAGCTGTTTTTT.

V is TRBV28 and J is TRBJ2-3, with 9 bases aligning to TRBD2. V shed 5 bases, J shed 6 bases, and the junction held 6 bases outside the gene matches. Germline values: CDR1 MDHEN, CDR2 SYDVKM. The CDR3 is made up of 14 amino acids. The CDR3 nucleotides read TGTGCCAGCAGTCTAGCGGGACCCACCGATACGCAGTATTTT. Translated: CASSLAGPTDTQYF.

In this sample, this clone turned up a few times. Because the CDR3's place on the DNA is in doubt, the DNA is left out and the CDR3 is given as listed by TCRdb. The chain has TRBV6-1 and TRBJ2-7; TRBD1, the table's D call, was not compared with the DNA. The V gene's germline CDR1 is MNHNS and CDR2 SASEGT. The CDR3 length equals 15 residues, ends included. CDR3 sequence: CASSTSGQGAYEQYF.

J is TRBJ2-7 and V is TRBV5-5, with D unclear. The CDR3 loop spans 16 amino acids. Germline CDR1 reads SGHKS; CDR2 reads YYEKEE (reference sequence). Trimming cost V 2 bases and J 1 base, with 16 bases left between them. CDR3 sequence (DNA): TGTGCCAGCAGCTTTAATATGGCTGATTTGTCCTACGAGCAGTACTTC. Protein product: CASSFNMADLSYEQYF.

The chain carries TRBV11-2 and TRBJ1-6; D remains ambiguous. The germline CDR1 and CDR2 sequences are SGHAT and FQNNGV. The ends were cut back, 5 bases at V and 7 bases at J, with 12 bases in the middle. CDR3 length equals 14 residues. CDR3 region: CASSAGGPNSPLHF. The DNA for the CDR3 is TGTGCCAGCAGCGCGGGTGGGCCCAATTCACCCCTCCACTTT.